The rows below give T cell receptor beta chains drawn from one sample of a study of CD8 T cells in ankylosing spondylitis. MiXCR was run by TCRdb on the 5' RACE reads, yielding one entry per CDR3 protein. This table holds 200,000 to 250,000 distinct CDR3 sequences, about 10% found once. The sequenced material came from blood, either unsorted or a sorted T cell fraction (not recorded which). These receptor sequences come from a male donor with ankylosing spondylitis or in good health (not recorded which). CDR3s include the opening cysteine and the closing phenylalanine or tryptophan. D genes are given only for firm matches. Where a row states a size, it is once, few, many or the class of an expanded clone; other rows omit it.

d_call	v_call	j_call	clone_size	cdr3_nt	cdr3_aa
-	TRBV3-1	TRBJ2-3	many	TGTGCCAGCAGCCCTCGGGGGGCCACAGATACGCAGTATTTT	CASSPRGATDTQYF
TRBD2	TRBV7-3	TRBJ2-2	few	TGTGCCAGCAGGTCCCCTAGCGGGGGGATGACCGGGGAGCTGTTTTTT	CASRSPSGGMTGELFF
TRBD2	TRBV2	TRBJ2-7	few	TGTGCCAGCACATCAGCGGGGGGGGACGAGCAGTACTTC	CASTSAGGDEQYF
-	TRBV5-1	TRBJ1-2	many	TGCGCCAGCAGCCGGGACCAGAACTATGGCTACACCTTC	CASSRDQNYGYTF
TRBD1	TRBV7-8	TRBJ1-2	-	TGTGCCAGCAGTGCCGGACAGGGGGCTTACTATGGCTACACCTTC	CASSAGQGAYYGYTF
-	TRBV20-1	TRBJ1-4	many	TGCAGTGCTAGCGGGGACCCGGAAAAACTGTTTTTT	CSASGDPEKLFF
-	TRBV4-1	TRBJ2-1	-	TGCGCCTCGTTGGGTGACAATGAGCAGTTCTTC	CASLGDNEQFF
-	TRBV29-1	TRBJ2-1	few	TGCAGCGTTGAAGCCCCCCGGGCGGGGGCTTACAATGAGCAGTTCTTC	CSVEAPRAGAYNEQFF
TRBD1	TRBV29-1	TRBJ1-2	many	TGCAGCGTTACCAGGGACAGGGGGAGCTATGGCTACACCTTC	CSVTRDRGSYGYTF
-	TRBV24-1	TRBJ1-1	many	TGTGCCACCAGTGATTTGCGAAAGGGTTTAGACACTGAAGCTTTCTTT	CATSDLRKGLDTEAFF
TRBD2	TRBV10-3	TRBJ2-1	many	TGTGCCATCAGTGGGAAGAGTGTACTAGCGGGGGGGCTGGGGCAGTTCTTC	CAISGKSVLAGGLGQFF
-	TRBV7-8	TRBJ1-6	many	TGTGCCAGCAGCTTGACAGGAGAAAATTCACCCCTCCACTTT	CASSLTGENSPLHF
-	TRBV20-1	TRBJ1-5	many	TGCAGTGCTAGAGATCGTGCGGCAGCAAATCAGCCCCAGCATTTT	CSARDRAAANQPQHF
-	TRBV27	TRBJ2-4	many	TGTGCCAGCAGTTTATCATCCCAGCTGGGCATTCAGTACTTC	CASSLSSQLGIQYF
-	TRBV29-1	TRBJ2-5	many	TGCAGCGTCCAACGGGCCGACCCACGAGAGACCCAGTACTTC	CSVQRADPRETQYF
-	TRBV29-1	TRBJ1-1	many	TGCAGCGTTGAAGTCGACAGGAGGGACAACACTGAAGCTTTCTTT	CSVEVDRRDNTEAFF
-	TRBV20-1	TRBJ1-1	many	TGCAGTGCTAGGGCCGAGGGGAGGGCTTTCTTT	CSARAEGRAFF
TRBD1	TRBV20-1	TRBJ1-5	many	TGCAGTGCTACCAAACCCGGGACAGGGAATCAGCCCCAGCATTTT	CSATKPGTGNQPQHF
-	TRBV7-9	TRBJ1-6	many	TGTGCCAGCAGCTTACAAAACAGAGAGTCTCCCCTCCACTTT	CASSLQNRESPLHF
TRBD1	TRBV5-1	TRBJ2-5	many	TGCGCCAGCAGCACGACCGACAGGGGAGAAGAGACCCAGTACTTC	CASSTTDRGEETQYF
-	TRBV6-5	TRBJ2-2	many	TGTGCCAGCAGTTGGGGATCTAACACCGGGGAGCTGTTTTTT	CASSWGSNTGELFF
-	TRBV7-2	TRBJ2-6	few	TGTGCCAGCAGCTTGGAGGGTAGCTCTGGGGCCAACGTCCTGACTTTC	CASSLEGSSGANVLTF
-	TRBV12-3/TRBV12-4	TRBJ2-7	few	TGTGCCAGCAGCTGGGCGGGCTTAGAATTCTACGAGCAGTACTTC	CASSWAGLEFYEQYF
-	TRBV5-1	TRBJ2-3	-	TGCGCCAGCAGCTTGATAGGTGGAGCCCCACAAGATACGCAGTATTTT	CASSLIGGAPQDTQYF
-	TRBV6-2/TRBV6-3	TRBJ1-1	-	TGTGCCAGCAGTTACTCGAAAGTGGTCCCTGAAGCTTTCTTT	CASSYSKVVPEAFF
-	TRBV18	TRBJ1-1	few	TGTGCCAGCTCACCACGGGGGGCCGACACTGAAGCTTTCTTT	CASSPRGADTEAFF
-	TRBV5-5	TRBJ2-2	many	TGTGCCAGCAGCCCCGACATCGTAGGGGAGCTGTTTTTT	CASSPDIVGELFF
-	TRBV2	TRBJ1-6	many	TGTGCCAGCAGTGAAAACAACGCGGCTTCACCCCTCCACTTT	CASSENNAASPLHF
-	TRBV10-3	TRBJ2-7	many	TGTGCCATCAGTGAGTCAATGGGTACAGACTCCTACGAGCAGTACTTC	CAISESMGTDSYEQYF
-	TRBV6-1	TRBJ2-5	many	TGTGCCAGCAAATCGCGCCGCAGCAAAGAGACCCAGTACTTC	CASKSRRSKETQYF
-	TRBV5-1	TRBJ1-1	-	TGCGCCAGCAGCTTCAAACAGGGTACCACTGAAGCTTTCTTT	CASSFKQGTTEAFF
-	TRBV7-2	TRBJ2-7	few	TGTGCCAGCAGCTTTGGCAGGGAAAACGAGCAGTACTTC	CASSFGRENEQYF
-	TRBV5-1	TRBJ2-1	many	TGCGCCAGCGGACTGAGCGGCAGCTCCTACAATGAGCAGTTCTTC	CASGLSGSSYNEQFF
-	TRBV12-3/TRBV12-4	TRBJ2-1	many	TGTGCCAGCAGTGATAACCCGCGAGGCCGCAATGAGCAGTTCTTC	CASSDNPRGRNEQFF
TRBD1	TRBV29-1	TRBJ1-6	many	TGCAGCGTTCGTTGGCTGGCAGAACTTGACAAAAGCCCAAAGGGGGCTTCACCCCTCCACTTT	CSVRWLAELDKSPKGASPLHF
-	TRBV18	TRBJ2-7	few	TGTGCCAGCTCACTCCTTATTAACGAGCAGTACTTC	CASSLLINEQYF
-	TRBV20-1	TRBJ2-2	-	TGCAGTGCGCCTGGTTTGGTCGGAGGTGGGGAGCTGTTTTTT	CSAPGLVGGGELFF
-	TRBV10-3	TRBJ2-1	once	TGTGCCATCAGTGAGAAGGGGGACTACAATGAGCAGTTCTTC	CAISEKGDYNEQFF
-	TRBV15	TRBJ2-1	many	TGTGCCACCAGCAGAGATCTGGGGGATAGCAATGAGCAGTTCTTC	CATSRDLGDSNEQFF
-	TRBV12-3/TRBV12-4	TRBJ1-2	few	TGTGCCAGCAGTTTAGAAACAGGGAGGAGTGGCTACACCTTC	CASSLETGRSGYTF
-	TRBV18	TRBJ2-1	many	TGTGCCAGCTCACCCCTAAACCAGGGCGGCAATGAGCAGTTCTTC	CASSPLNQGGNEQFF
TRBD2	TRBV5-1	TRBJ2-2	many	TGCGCCAGCAGCTCCGGCGGGAGGAGTACCGGGGAGCTGTTTTTT	CASSSGGRSTGELFF
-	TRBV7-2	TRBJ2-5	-	TGTGCCAGCAGCTTAGAGTGGACGGGCGGGAAGACCCAGTACTTC	CASSLEWTGGKTQYF